A selection of T cell receptor beta chains follows, all from one sample in a study of blood T cells in healthy people across ages. One entry per CDR3 protein results from TCRdb running MiXCR on the 5' RACE reads. The table has about 1,400,000 distinct CDR3 sequences, approximately 38% seen once; the top ten hold 7.9%. Sample: blood. These TCRs come from a woman aged 18 to 35 in good health. CDR3s include the opening cysteine and the closing phenylalanine or tryptophan. The order of the fields is clone size, J gene, V gene, D gene, CDR3 DNA, CDR3 protein. D genes are given only for firm matches. For some rows the clone size is stated as once, few or many, or as a class when expanded; others skip it.

clone size: few
J gene: TRBJ2-5
V gene: TRBV10-3
D gene: NA
CDR3 DNA: TGTGCCATCAGTGAGGCAGGGGCGAAAGAGACCCAGTACTTC
CDR3 protein: CAISEAGAKETQYF

clone size: NA
J gene: TRBJ2-1
V gene: TRBV5-1
D gene: NA
CDR3 DNA: TGCGCCAGCAGCTTGATACGGGGCTATGAGCAGTTCTTC
CDR3 protein: CASSLIRGYEQFF

clone size: NA
J gene: TRBJ1-1
V gene: TRBV7-9
D gene: NA
CDR3 DNA: TGTGCCAGCAGCTCCGGGACGGCTGAAGCTTTCTTT
CDR3 protein: CASSSGTAEAFF

clone size: many
J gene: TRBJ2-7
V gene: TRBV5-1
D gene: NA
CDR3 DNA: TGCGCCAGCAGTTTCGTAGGGAACGAGCAGTACTTC
CDR3 protein: CASSFVGNEQYF

clone size: few
J gene: TRBJ2-7
V gene: TRBV7-2
D gene: TRBD2
CDR3 DNA: TGTGCCAGCAGCCCCGGACTAGCCCCGCGGGAGCAGTACTTC
CDR3 protein: CASSPGLAPREQYF

clone size: NA
J gene: TRBJ1-3
V gene: TRBV6-6
D gene: NA
CDR3 DNA: TGTGCCAGCAGTCGGACCGAGTCTGGAAACACCATATATTTT
CDR3 protein: CASSRTESGNTIYF

clone size: once
J gene: TRBJ2-5
V gene: TRBV4-1
D gene: NA
CDR3 DNA: TGCGCCAGCAGCCGAGAGGGAAGCAATGAGCAGTACTTC
CDR3 protein: CASSREGSNEQYF

clone size: NA
J gene: TRBJ1-2
V gene: TRBV20-1
D gene: NA
CDR3 DNA: TGCAGTGCCCTGGGCAGTGATAACTATGGCTACACCTTC
CDR3 protein: CSALGSDNYGYTF

clone size: NA
J gene: TRBJ2-1
V gene: TRBV4-1
D gene: TRBD2
CDR3 DNA: TGCGCCAGCAGAACTACGGTGGCTAGCGGCCTAAATGAGCAGTTCTTC
CDR3 protein: CASRTTVASGLNEQFF

clone size: once
J gene: TRBJ2-3
V gene: TRBV15
D gene: TRBD1
CDR3 DNA: TGTGCCACCAGCAGAGAACCGGGACAGGGGCAGTATTTT
CDR3 protein: CATSREPGQGQYF

clone size: few
J gene: TRBJ1-1
V gene: TRBV4-1
D gene: TRBD1
CDR3 DNA: TGCGCCAGCAGCCGCCCCACAGGGACAGGGGCCACTGAAGCTTTCTTT
CDR3 protein: CASSRPTGTGATEAFF

clone size: NA
J gene: TRBJ2-6
V gene: TRBV27
D gene: NA
CDR3 DNA: TGTGCCAGCAGTTTACCCCGGGGGACTGGGGCCAACGTCCTGACTTTC
CDR3 protein: CASSLPRGTGANVLTF

clone size: NA
J gene: TRBJ2-3
V gene: TRBV6-5
D gene: NA
CDR3 DNA: TGTGCCAGCAGTTACTCGAAAGCAGGGAGCACAGATACGCAGTATTTT
CDR3 protein: CASSYSKAGSTDTQYF

clone size: few
J gene: TRBJ2-7
V gene: TRBV6-2/TRBV6-3
D gene: TRBD1
CDR3 DNA: TGTGCCAGCATCGAGCTGGGACAGGGGACCTACGAGCAGTACTTC
CDR3 protein: CASIELGQGTYEQYF

clone size: NA
J gene: TRBJ2-1
V gene: TRBV20-1
D gene: TRBD2
CDR3 DNA: TGCAGTGCTAGGGCGGGAGGGCCTGGTGATGAGCAGTTCTTC
CDR3 protein: CSARAGGPGDEQFF

clone size: NA
J gene: TRBJ1-2
V gene: TRBV15
D gene: TRBD1
CDR3 DNA: TGTGCCACCAGCAACGGACAGGGATCCTATGGCTACACCTTC
CDR3 protein: CATSNGQGSYGYTF

clone size: NA
J gene: TRBJ2-3
V gene: TRBV20-1
D gene: NA
CDR3 DNA: TGCAGTGCTAGAGTTTGGGAGGGCACAGATACGCAGTATTTT
CDR3 protein: CSARVWEGTDTQYF

clone size: NA
J gene: TRBJ2-1
V gene: TRBV18
D gene: TRBD1
CDR3 DNA: TGTGCCAGCTCACCTACTACCGGACAGGGGAGATCCTACAATGAGCAGTTCTTC
CDR3 protein: CASSPTTGQGRSYNEQFF

clone size: few
J gene: TRBJ2-1
V gene: TRBV6-5
D gene: NA
CDR3 DNA: TGTGCCAGCAGTAAATTAGTTCCCTCAAACAATGAGCAGTTCTTC
CDR3 protein: CASSKLVPSNNEQFF

clone size: NA
J gene: TRBJ2-7
V gene: TRBV18
D gene: NA
CDR3 DNA: TGTGCCAGCTCACCCAGTCTGGAGGGAGGGCAGTACTTC
CDR3 protein: CASSPSLEGGQYF

clone size: few
J gene: TRBJ2-1
V gene: TRBV28
D gene: TRBD1
CDR3 DNA: TGTGCCAGCAGTTTGGGGACAGGGTTCGGGAATGAGCAGTTCTTC
CDR3 protein: CASSLGTGFGNEQFF

clone size: few
J gene: TRBJ1-5
V gene: TRBV12-3/TRBV12-4
D gene: TRBD1
CDR3 DNA: TGTGCCAGCAGGCGAGGACAGGGGAATCAGCCCCAGCATTTT
CDR3 protein: CASRRGQGNQPQHF

clone size: NA
J gene: TRBJ2-5
V gene: TRBV20-1
D gene: NA
CDR3 DNA: TGCAGTGCTCGGGACTCCGCAAGGACCCAGTACTTC
CDR3 protein: CSARDSARTQYF

clone size: NA
J gene: TRBJ1-1
V gene: TRBV2
D gene: NA
CDR3 DNA: TGTGCCAGCAGTGAAGCCCACACGTTGAACACTGAAGCTTTCTTT
CDR3 protein: CASSEAHTLNTEAFF

clone size: few
J gene: TRBJ2-3
V gene: TRBV4-1
D gene: TRBD2
CDR3 DNA: TGCGCCAGCAGCGGATCGGCTAGCGGGGGCTCAGATACGCAGTATTTT
CDR3 protein: CASSGSASGGSDTQYF

clone size: few
J gene: TRBJ2-5
V gene: TRBV2
D gene: TRBD2
CDR3 DNA: TGTGCCAGCTGTGAGGCGCTAGCGGGATCTCAAGAGACCCAGTACTTC
CDR3 protein: CASCEALAGSQETQYF

clone size: NA
J gene: TRBJ2-1
V gene: TRBV4-1
D gene: NA
CDR3 DNA: TGCGCCAGCAGCCCAAGTGGGGTCAATGAGCAGTTCTTC
CDR3 protein: CASSPSGVNEQFF

clone size: few
J gene: TRBJ2-1
V gene: TRBV27
D gene: TRBD2
CDR3 DNA: TGTGCCAGCAGTTTAGCGGGAGGGCCCTTCCGAGAGCAGTTCTTC
CDR3 protein: CASSLAGGPFREQFF

clone size: NA
J gene: TRBJ1-2
V gene: TRBV4-2
D gene: NA
CDR3 DNA: TGTGCCAGCAGCCAAGATTACGCCGGAGGCTATGGCTACACCTTC
CDR3 protein: CASSQDYAGGYGYTF